This T cell receptor (beta chain) is drawn from a study of T cells in narcolepsy. In the study overall: Donors had narcolepsy type 1 or type 2, or were healthy controls.

Only in-frame clones appear in the TCRdb table, and some are missing; sequencing was by immunoSEQ multiplex PCR. The table records 25,000 to 35,000 clones, roughly four fifths of them present only once. Findings and limits, study-wide: Autoreactive HCRT-specific and TRIB2-specific clonotypes were marked in same-patient CSF-versus-blood CD4+ comparisons. Healthy controls reportedly lacked the autoreactive clonotypes serially found in patients' blood. No autoreactive T cell clone sequences appeared in some memory CD4+ repertoires.

The V gene's germline CDR1 is SGHAT and CDR2 FQDESV (reference sequence). The CDR3 extends over 14 amino acids. Trimming took off 4 bases at V and 3 bases at J, with 12 bases between the two ends. As concerns this clone: Its antigen remains unidentified.

This sequence originates from a human donor with narcolepsy. The rearrangement links TRBV11-1 to TRBJ2-5; tentatively, D is TRBD1 (6 bases). The sequenced sample consisted of CD45RA- memory CD4+ T cells from PBMCs. The CDR3 is CASSSKGVKETQYF. In DNA, the CDR3 is TGTGCCAGCAGCTCCAAGGGGGTGAAAGAGACCCAGTACTTC.